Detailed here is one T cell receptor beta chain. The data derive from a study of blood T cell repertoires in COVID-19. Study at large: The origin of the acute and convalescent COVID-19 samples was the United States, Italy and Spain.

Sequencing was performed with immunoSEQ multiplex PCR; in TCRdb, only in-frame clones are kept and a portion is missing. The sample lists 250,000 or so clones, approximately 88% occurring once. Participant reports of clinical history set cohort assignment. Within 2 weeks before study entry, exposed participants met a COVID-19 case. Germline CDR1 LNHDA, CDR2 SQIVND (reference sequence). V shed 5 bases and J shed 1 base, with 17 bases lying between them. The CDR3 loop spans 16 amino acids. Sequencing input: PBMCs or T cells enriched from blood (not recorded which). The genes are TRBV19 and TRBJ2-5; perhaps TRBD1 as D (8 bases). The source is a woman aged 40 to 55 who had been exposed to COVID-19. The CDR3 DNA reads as TGTGCCAGTAGTCCAAAACAGGGGGGGATCCAAGAGACCCAGTACTTC. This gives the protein CASSPKQGGIQETQYF. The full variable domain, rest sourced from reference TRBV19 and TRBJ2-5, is DGGITQSPKYLFRKEGQNVTLSCEQNLNHDAMYWYRQDPGQGLRLIYYSQIVNDFQKGDIAEGYSVSREKKESFPLTVTSAQKNPTAFYLCASSPKQGGIQETQYFGPGTRLLVL.